This TCR beta chain was obtained from a study of blood T cell repertoires in COVID-19. This clone appeared a few times. This CDR3 region has 15 residues. Germline trimming cut 3 bases from V and 5 bases from J; bases unmatched to any gene: 4. Germline CDR1 reads LGHNA; CDR2 reads YNFKEQ. The repertoire was sequenced with immunoSEQ multiplex PCR; TCRdb's copy has only in-frame clones and lacks some. Among roughly 280,000 clones listed, around 86% were seen once. This clonotype was sampled from a man between 18 and 29 years old with active or convalescent COVID-19. The V gene is TRBV4-2, the J gene TRBJ2-1; 10 bases match TRBD2. The source material was peripheral blood. Here the CDR3 DNA reads TGTGCCAGCAGCCAGGGGACTAGCGAAGACAATGAGCAGTTCTTC. Residues: CASSQGTSEDNEQFF.